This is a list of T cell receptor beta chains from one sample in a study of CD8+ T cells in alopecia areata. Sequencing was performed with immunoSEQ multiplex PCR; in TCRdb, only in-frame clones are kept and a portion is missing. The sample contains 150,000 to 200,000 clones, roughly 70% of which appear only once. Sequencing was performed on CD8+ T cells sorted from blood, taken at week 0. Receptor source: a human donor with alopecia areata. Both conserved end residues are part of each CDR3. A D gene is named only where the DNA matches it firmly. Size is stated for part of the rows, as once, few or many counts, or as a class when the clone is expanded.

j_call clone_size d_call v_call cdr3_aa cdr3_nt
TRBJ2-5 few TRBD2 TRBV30 CAWSSSAGEETQYF TGTGCCTGGAGTTCTTCGGCGGGGGAAGAGACCCAGTACTTC
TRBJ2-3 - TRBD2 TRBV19 CASMRLAGADTQYF TGTGCCAGTATGAGGCTAGCGGGGGCAGATACGCAGTATTTT
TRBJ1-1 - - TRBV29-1 CSVDSRDTEAFF TGCAGCGTTGATTCTCGGGACACTGAAGCTTTCTTT
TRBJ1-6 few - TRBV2 CAIRKRDGSPLHF TGTGCCATCCGGAAAAGGGATGGGTCACCCCTCCACTTT
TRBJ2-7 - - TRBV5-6 CASSWAGTKLSHEQYF TGTGCCAGCAGCTGGGCCGGGACCAAACTTTCCCACGAGCAGTACTTC
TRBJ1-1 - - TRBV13 CASSLRIQLPEAFF TGTGCCAGCAGCTTACGGATCCAACTACCTGAAGCTTTCTTT
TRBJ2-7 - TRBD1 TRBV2 CASSEGSGQYYEQYF TGTGCCAGCAGTGAGGGGTCGGGACAGTACTACGAGCAGTACTTC
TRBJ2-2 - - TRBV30 CAWSVGAGELFF TGTGCCTGGAGTGTAGGGGCCGGGGAGCTGTTTTTT
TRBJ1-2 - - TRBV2 CASSEAPRGTPNYGYTF TGTGCCAGCAGTGAAGCGCCACGGGGCACCCCTAACTATGGCTACACCTTC
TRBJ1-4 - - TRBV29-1 CSVEEGAGEKLFF TGCAGCGTTGAAGAAGGGGCCGGGGAAAAACTGTTTTTT
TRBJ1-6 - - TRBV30 CAWSPGTGYPLHF TGTGCCTGGAGTCCTGGGACTGGGTACCCCCTCCACTTT
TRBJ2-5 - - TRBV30 CASITRVRQETQYF TGTGCCTCTATTACTCGGGTTCGACAAGAGACCCAGTACTTC
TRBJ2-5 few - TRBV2 CARRNETQYF TGTGCCCGCCGCAACGAGACCCAGTACTTC
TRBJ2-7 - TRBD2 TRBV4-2 CASSQGTRRYEQYF TGTGCCAGCAGCCAAGGGACTAGAAGGTACGAGCAGTACTTC
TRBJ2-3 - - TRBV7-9 CASSLGRSDTQYF TGTGCCAGCAGCTTAGGAAGGAGTGATACGCAGTATTTT
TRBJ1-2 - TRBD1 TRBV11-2 CASSPGTGYGYTF TGTGCCAGCAGCCCCGGGACAGGCTATGGCTACACCTTC
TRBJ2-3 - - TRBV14 CATKTRNTDTQYF TGTGCCACCAAAACCAGAAACACAGATACGCAGTATTTT
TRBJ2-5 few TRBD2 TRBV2 CASSELAGGEETQYF TGTGCCAGCAGTGAATTAGCGGGGGGAGAAGAGACCCAGTACTTC
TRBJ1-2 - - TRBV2 CATRVGYGYTF TGTGCCACCAGGGTTGGCTATGGCTACACCTTC
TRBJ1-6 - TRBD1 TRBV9 CASSPGQGGSPLHF TGTGCCAGCAGCCCAGGACAGGGAGGTTCACCCCTCCACTTT
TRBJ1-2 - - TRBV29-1 CSVGPPTF TGCAGCGTTGGCCCGCCCACCTTC
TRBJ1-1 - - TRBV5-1 CASSFGGPEAFF TGCGCCAGCAGCTTTGGGGGCCCTGAAGCTTTCTTT
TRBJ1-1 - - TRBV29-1 CSVPSGSGTEAFF TGCAGCGTCCCCTCAGGGTCAGGCACTGAAGCTTTCTTT
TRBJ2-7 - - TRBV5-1 CASSISRMGNEQYF TGCGCCAGCAGTATTTCCAGAATGGGCAACGAGCAGTACTTC
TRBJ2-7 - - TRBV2 CASIGLVWGIWNEQYF TGTGCCAGCATCGGGCTCGTATGGGGGATTTGGAACGAGCAGTACTTC
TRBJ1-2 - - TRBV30 CAWGENYGYTF TGTGCCTGGGGTGAGAACTATGGCTACACCTTC
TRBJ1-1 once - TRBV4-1 CASSQGFSLEGKWSFF TGCGCCAGCAGCCAAGGATTTTCACTCGAAGGGAAGTGGTCTTTCTTT
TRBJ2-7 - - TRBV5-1 CASSLAPGRDEQYF TGCGCCAGCAGCTTGGCCCCCGGTCGCGACGAGCAGTACTTC
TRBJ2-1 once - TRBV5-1 CTSSELGNEQFF TGCACCAGCTCCGAACTAGGGAATGAGCAGTTCTTC
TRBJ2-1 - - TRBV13 CASSLMEEQFF TGTGCCAGCAGCTTAATGGAAGAGCAGTTCTTC
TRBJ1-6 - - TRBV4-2 CASSQAPGPRLNSPLHF TGTGCCAGCAGCCAAGCACCGGGACCGCGCCTTAATTCACCCCTCCACTTT
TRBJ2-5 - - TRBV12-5 CASGRRGQGGDLRAETQYF TGTGCTAGTGGTAGGCGGGGCCAGGGTGGCGACCTTAGAGCCGAGACCCAGTACTTC
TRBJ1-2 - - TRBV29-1 CSVGSKKPYGYTF TGCAGCGTTGGATCCAAGAAGCCTTATGGCTACACCTTC
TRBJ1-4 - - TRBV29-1 CSVIGWDGTNEKLFF TGCAGCGTCATAGGGTGGGACGGGACTAATGAAAAACTGTTTTTT
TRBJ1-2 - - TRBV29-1 CSVEGWRGEDYGYTF TGCAGCGTTGAAGGTTGGCGGGGGGAAGACTATGGCTACACCTTC
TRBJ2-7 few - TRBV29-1 CGGGRPYEQYF TGCGGGGGCGGCAGACCCTACGAGCAGTACTTC
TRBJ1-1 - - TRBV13 CASSLSPRGLEAFF TGTGCCAGCAGCTTGAGCCCCAGGGGACTTGAAGCTTTCTTT
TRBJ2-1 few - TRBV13 CASSSAGDEQFF TGTGCCAGCAGCTCCGCCGGCGATGAGCAGTTCTTC
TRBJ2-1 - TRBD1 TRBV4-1 CASSQYTGGNEQFF TGCGCCAGCAGCCAATACACAGGGGGCAATGAGCAGTTCTTC
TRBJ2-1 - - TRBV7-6 CASGGISYNEQFF TGTGCCAGCGGAGGGATCTCCTACAATGAGCAGTTCTTC
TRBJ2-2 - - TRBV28 CASSILAPSGELFF TGTGCCAGCAGTATACTAGCCCCCAGCGGGGAGCTGTTTTTT
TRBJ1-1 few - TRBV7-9 CASSLGPTEAFF TGTGCCAGCAGCTTAGGGCCCACTGAAGCTTTCTTT
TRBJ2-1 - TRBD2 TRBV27 CASSMRGGRNNEQFF TGTGCCAGCAGTATGCGGGGGGGCCGAAACAATGAGCAGTTCTTC
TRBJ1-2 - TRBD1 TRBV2 CASRLLGTGGDYGYTF TGTGCCAGCAGATTACTCGGGACAGGGGGCGACTATGGCTACACCTTC
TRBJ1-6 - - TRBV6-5 CASSYVIGAQNSPLHF TGTGCCAGCAGTTACGTCATCGGGGCACAGAATTCACCCCTCCACTTT
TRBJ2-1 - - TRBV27 CASSPPGGGNEQFF TGTGCCAGCAGTCCCCCAGGAGGTGGCAATGAGCAGTTCTTC
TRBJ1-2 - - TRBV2 CASIFPRTDYGYTF TGTGCCAGCATATTTCCCCGGACAGACTATGGCTACACCTTC